The 3 T cell receptor beta chains presented below share a single source sample, sequenced in a study of vaccination and CD4 T cells after COVID-19. No antigens are known for them. Sample treatment: roughly 10-day PBMC culture with coronavirus spike peptide pools or control peptides (ViraFEST assay). Sequenced with the Oncomine TCR Beta short-read assay was DNA taken from cultured CD4+ T cells. TCRdb redid the calling of the PCR reads with MiXCR, one entry per CDR3 protein. The sample has fewer than 25,000 distinct CDR3 sequences, around 45% seen once. The sample comprised CD4+ T cells from blood, cultured in vitro. The receptor source for this set is a human donor who had recovered from COVID-19.

This chain joins TRBV20-1 and TRBJ1-1; D perhaps matches TRBD1 (6 bases). Germline CDR1 DFQATT, CDR2 SNEGSKA (reference sequence). The V end lost 6 bases, the J end lost 4 bases, and 18 bases lay between the germline ends. The CDR3 extends over 14 amino acids. Here the CDR3 reads CSARDILSTTEAFF. CDR3 DNA: TGCAGTGCCCGGGACATCCTCAGCACCACTGAAGCTTTCTTT.

The rearrangement uses TRBV21-1 and TRBJ1-6. TRBV21-1 is termed a pseudogene. The CDR3 covers 14 residues. The CDR3 sequence: CASSRKTYNSPLHF. CDR3 DNA: TGTGCCAGCAGCAGGAAGACCTATAATTCACCCCTCCACTTT.

This clonotype was counted between two and nine times. This chain links TRBV7-3 with TRBJ2-1; 11 nucleotides align to TRBD2. V lost 4 bases to trimming and J lost 3 bases; unmatched junction nucleotides: 8. Germline V CDR1 and CDR2: SGHTA, FQGTGA. The CDR3 has 17 residues. CDR3 residues: CASSSTWLAGGYNEQFF. DNA for the CDR3: TGTGCCAGCAGCTCAACTTGGCTAGCGGGGGGCTACAATGAGCAGTTCTTC.